Below are 32 T cell receptor beta chains sequenced from a single sample in a study of shared clonotypes between healthy human individuals. Libraries were prepared by immunoSEQ multiplex PCR; TCRdb keeps only in-frame clonotypes and omits some of them. Of 1,500,000 or so clones in the sample, 98% to 99% were seen once. The source material was naive CD4+ T cells sorted from blood. Subset denoted: CD45RA+ positively selected. These receptor sequences come from a man aged 25-40 years in good health.

This rearrangement joins TRBV10-2 to TRBJ2-7; 8 nucleotides match TRBD1. This CDR3 has 16 residues. The V gene end was trimmed by 0 bases and the J gene end by 3 bases; junction bases not matched to a gene: 7. Germline V gene sequence: CDR1 WSHSY, CDR2 SAAADI. In DNA, the CDR3 is TGCGCCAGCAGTGAGTCGGGACAGGCACAAGTCTACGAGCAGTACTTC. The encoded protein is CASSESGQAQVYEQYF.

This chain links TRBV14 with TRBJ2-3; no reliable D call. V lost 2 bases, J lost 2 bases, and 8 bases lay in between. CDR1 and CDR2 from the germline V gene are SGHDN and FVKESK. The CDR3 contains 14 residues. CDR3 DNA: TGTGCCAGCAGCCAACGCCAGATCACAGATACGCAGTATTTT. It codes for CASSQRQITDTQYF.

The chain joins TRBV5-8 to TRBJ1-1; 7 nucleotides line up with TRBD1. This CDR3 contains 16 residues. Looked up from germline, CDR1 is SGHTS and CDR2 is YDEGEE. Trimming at V came to 3 bases and at J to 0 bases, leaving 8 bases not matched to a gene. This CDR3 reads CASSSRQGLMNTEAFF. The CDR3, as DNA: TGTGCCAGCAGCTCCCGACAGGGCCTCATGAACACTGAAGCTTTCTTT.

This chain connects TRBV5-1 to TRBJ2-2; 8 bases match TRBD1. Germline-derived CDR1 and CDR2 are SGHRS and YFSETQ. This CDR3 is 16 amino acids long. After removal of 6 bases from V and 6 bases from J, the junction contained 13 bases not matched to a gene. The CDR3 loop is CASNRGGQGISGELFF. Written as DNA, the CDR3 is TGCGCCAGCAACCGGGGAGGACAGGGTATTTCCGGGGAGCTGTTTTTT.

The chain uses TRBV18 and TRBJ2-7; 7 nucleotides line up with TRBD2. V shed 1 base, J shed 2 bases, and the junction held 5 bases outside the gene matches. Germline V gene data show CDR1 as KGHSH and CDR2 as LQKENI. The CDR3 is 15 amino acids. The chain's CDR3 is CASSPQRDDPYEQYF. The CDR3 nucleotides read TGTGCCAGCTCACCACAGCGGGACGATCCCTACGAGCAGTACTTC.

The chain uses TRBV5-4 and TRBJ2-2; TRBD1 agrees at 7 bases. V gave up 3 bases and J gave up 2 bases; unmatched junction bases: 7. The germline V gene has CDR1 SGHNT and CDR2 YYREEE (reference sequence). The CDR3 runs to 16 residues. The CDR3 DNA is TGTGCCAGCAGCTCCGGACAGGCGGAAAACACCGGGGAGCTGTTTTTT. It specifies CASSSGQAENTGELFF. The full variable domain, with the rest looked up from reference TRBV5-4 and TRBJ2-2, is ETGVTQSPTHLIKTRGQQVTLRCSSQSGHNTVSWYQQALGQGPQFIFQYYREEENGRGNFPPRFSGLQFPNYSSELNVNALELDDSALYLCASSSGQAENTGELFFGEGSRLTVL.

The chain carries TRBV6-6 and TRBJ1-5; no firm D call. Trimming took 0 bases from V and 1 from J, leaving 10 bases between them. In germline, CDR1 is MNHNY, CDR2 SVGAGI (reference sequence). This CDR3 comprises 16 residues. The CDR3 region has the DNA TGTGCCAGCAGTTACTCAGGGCCAGTCAGCAATCAGCCCCAGCATTTT. Its translation: CASSYSGPVSNQPQHF.

This clone was counted a few times. This sequence joins TRBV2 and TRBJ1-1; D remains unclear. V lost 4 bases, J lost 4 bases, and 10 bases lay in between. The germline gives CDR1 SNHLY, CDR2 FYNNEI. The CDR3 spans 13 residues. CDR3 residues: CASSVKQSTEAFF. DNA for the CDR3: TGTGCCAGCAGTGTCAAACAGAGCACTGAAGCTTTCTTT. The variable domain in full, with the rest retrieved from reference TRBV2 and TRBJ1-1, is EPEVTQTPSHQVTQMGQEVILRCVPISNHLYFYWYRQILGQKVEFLVSFYNNEISEKSEIFDDQFSVERPDGSNFTLKIRSTKLEDSAMYFCASSVKQSTEAFFGQGTRLTVV.

The rearrangement joins TRBV5-3 to TRBJ2-7; D gene ambiguous. TRBV5-3 is given ORF status, its function remaining uncertain. CDR3 length: 13 amino acids. V was cut by 6 bases and J by 5 bases, with 15 bases left in between. CDR3 nucleotides: TGTGCCAGAAAAAAGGGCAGCGAACACGAGCAGTACTTC. Amino acids: CARKKGSEHEQYF.

About this clone itself: The sample contains more than one DNA sequence encoding this CDR3. The rearrangement joins TRBV6-5 to TRBJ1-4; 8 positions match TRBD1. Germline assignment: CDR1 MNHEY and CDR2 SVGAGI. The CDR3 is 14 amino acids. With 5 bases clipped from V and 3 bases from J, the junction kept 2 bases outside the gene matches. The CDR3 sequence is CASSLTGANEKLFF. CDR3 coding DNA: TGTGCCAGCAGTCTGACAGGGGCTAATGAAAAACTGTTTTTT.

Details on this clone: The sample holds other DNA sequences that translate to the same CDR3. V usage is TRBV5-5 and J usage is TRBJ2-5; D gene ambiguous. The V end lost 0 bases, the J end lost 2 bases, and 5 bases lay between the germline ends. CDR1 and CDR2 (germline): SGHKS, YYEKEE (reference sequence). This CDR3 region has 13 residues. The DNA of the CDR3 is TGTGCCAGCAGCTTGGTTGGGCAAGAGACCCAGTACTTC. This codes for CASSLVGQETQYF.

The chain couples TRBV28 to TRBJ1-5; 7 bases match TRBD1. The CDR3 covers 18 residues. From germline, CDR1 is MDHEN and CDR2 SYDVKM. After removal of 4 bases from V and 0 bases from J, the junction contained 12 bases not matched to a gene. In nucleotides, the CDR3 is TGTGCCAGCAGTTCAGGGACGGGACAGAAATATAGCAATCAGCCCCAGCATTTT. Its protein is CASSSGTGQKYSNQPQHF.

This rearrangement joins TRBV28 to TRBJ2-1; D is unclear. Trimming took 6 bases from V and 4 from J, leaving 7 bases between them. The CDR3 sequence is 12 residues long. The germline CDR1 and CDR2 sequences are MDHEN and SYDVKM. CDR3 DNA sequence: TGTGCCAGCAGGCTAAAGTACAATGAGCAGTTCTTC. It is translated as CASRLKYNEQFF.

The V call is TRBV19, the J call TRBJ2-7; 7 bases line up with TRBD1. The CDR3 consists of 16 residues. CDR1 LNHDA and CDR2 SQIVND come from the germline V gene (reference sequence). Trimming took 3 bases from V and 2 from J; bases not matched to a gene: 10. The CDR3 sequence: CASSILPRDSPYEQYF. In DNA form, the CDR3 reads TGTGCCAGTAGTATTCTCCCTCGGGACAGTCCCTACGAGCAGTACTTC.

This chain joins TRBV14 and TRBJ2-2; a weak D match, TRBD2 (6 bases). Germline values: CDR1 SGHDN, CDR2 FVKESK. V was clipped by 4 bases and J by 4 bases, with 13 bases between them. The CDR3 is 15 amino acids. The CDR3 sequence is CASSPAGRGTGELFF. The CDR3 nucleotides are TGTGCCAGCAGCCCGGCGGGACGGGGCACCGGGGAGCTGTTTTTT.

Note on this clone: Other DNA sequences in this specimen translate into the identical CDR3. The chain joins TRBV18 to TRBJ2-7; D is possibly TRBD1 (6 bases). Germline V gives CDR1 KGHSH, CDR2 LQKENI. Deletions cut 3 bases from V and 2 bases from J, with 11 bases between. The CDR3 consists of 14 residues. The CDR3 loop is CASSPLGTTYEQYF. For the CDR3, the DNA is TGTGCCAGCTCACCCCTCGGGACAACCTACGAGCAGTACTTC. The variable domain in full, completed from reference TRBV18 and TRBJ2-7, reads NAGVMQNPRHLVRRRGQEARLRCSPMKGHSHVYWYRQLPEEGLKFMVYLQKENIIDESGMPKERFSAEFPKEGPSILRIQQVVRGDSAAYFCASSPLGTTYEQYFGPGTRLTVT.

The V and J genes are TRBV11-1 and TRBJ2-1; D not certain. V lost 3 bases, J lost 7 bases, and 7 bases lay in between. The germline V gene encodes CDR1 SGHAT and CDR2 FQDESV (reference sequence). The length of the CDR3 is 12 residues. The CDR3 nucleotides are TGTGCCAGCAGCTTGAGTCGAAATGAGCAGTTCTTC. Protein: CASSLSRNEQFF.

The chain carries TRBV7-6 and TRBJ2-6; 7 positions match TRBD1. Germline CDR1 and CDR2: SGHVS and FNYEAQ. V shed 5 bases and J 0 bases; nucleotides not matched to a gene: 13. The CDR3 is 19 residues long. The DNA of the CDR3 is TGTGCCAGCAGCCCCCGTGAGGGGGCAGGCCCCTCTGGGGCCAACGTCCTGACTTTC. As protein: CASSPREGAGPSGANVLTF.

V usage is TRBV5-4 and J usage is TRBJ2-2; the D gene is possibly TRBD1 (5 bases). The CDR3 sequence is 14 residues long. Germline lookup yields CDR1 SGHNT and CDR2 YYREEE (reference sequence). V lost 2 bases and J 6 bases, leaving 11 bases between the germline ends. CDR3 sequence (DNA): TGTGCCAGCAGCTTAGGGGTTTACGCCGGGGAGCTGTTTTTT. Its translation: CASSLGVYAGELFF.

This rearrangement joins TRBV9 to TRBJ1-2; 7 bases agree with TRBD1. The V gene's germline CDR1 is SGDLS and CDR2 YYNGEE. The CDR3 has 15 amino acids. V trimming: 1 base; J trimming: 7 bases; junction bases outside the gene matches: 10. The DNA for the CDR3 is TGTGCCAGCAGCGTAACACCCCAGGGGGAGGCTGGCTACACCTTC. Translating it yields CASSVTPQGEAGYTF.

The J gene is TRBJ2-3, the V gene TRBV13, with TRBD1 matching 7 bases. After removal of 0 bases from V and 1 base from J, the junction contained 4 bases not matched to a gene. The germline V gene has CDR1 PRHDT and CDR2 FYEKMQ (reference sequence). This CDR3 has 16 amino acids. The CDR3: CASSLGKGARTDTQYF. The CDR3 DNA sequence: TGTGCCAGCAGCTTAGGAAAGGGGGCCCGCACAGATACGCAGTATTTT.

The chain is built from TRBV28 and TRBJ2-7; TRBD1 agrees at 7 bases. Germline V CDR1 and CDR2: MDHEN, SYDVKM. The CDR3 covers 14 residues. The V gene end was trimmed by 6 bases and the J gene end by 3 bases; junction bases not matched to a gene: 8. CDR3 coding DNA: TGTGCCAGCAGAAATACAGGGGTCGGCTACGAGCAGTACTTC. Translating gives CASRNTGVGYEQYF.

This clone was seen a single time. The chain links TRBV23-1 to TRBJ2-7; D gene unclear. TRBV23-1 carries the ORF label, with uncertain function. The CDR3 sequence is 15 residues long. Trimming took 0 bases from V and 0 from J, leaving 9 bases between them. The CDR3 DNA follows: TGCGCCAGCAGTCAATCGGGCTGCAGCTCCTACGAGCAGTACTTC. Its protein is CASSQSGCSSYEQYF.

The chain carries TRBV27 and TRBJ2-1, with 8 nucleotides matching TRBD2. Germline values: CDR1 MNHEY, CDR2 SMNVEV (reference sequence). This CDR3 has 14 amino acids. J was trimmed by 4 bases and V by 6 bases; bases with no gene match: 5. The DNA of the CDR3 is TGTGCCAGCAGCCTCGGACTAGCTTACAATGAGCAGTTCTTC. Amino acids: CASSLGLAYNEQFF.

Note on this clone: Other nucleotide sequences in the sample specify the same CDR3. CDR3 region: CASSGGNYEQYF. The CDR3 nucleotides read TGCGCCAGCAGTGGGGGAAACTACGAGCAGTACTTC. This rearrangement joins TRBV5-1 to TRBJ2-7; the D call may be TRBD1 or TRBD2 (5 bases each). The CDR3 runs to 12 residues. V was pared by 5 bases and J by 3 bases, with 9 bases between. The germline gives CDR1 SGHRS, CDR2 YFSETQ.

This clone was seen a single time. This chain uses TRBV19 with TRBJ2-5; D gene unclear. Germline V lookup: CDR1 LNHDA, CDR2 SQIVND (reference sequence). V was cut by 6 bases and J by 0 bases, with 2 bases left in between. CDR3 size: 11 residues. CDR3 nucleotide sequence: TGTGCCAGTAGCGACCAAGAGACCCAGTACTTC. This gives the protein CASSDQETQYF.

The chain couples TRBV2 to TRBJ2-2; possibly TRBD2 for D (6 bases). The germline V and J ends were trimmed by 6 bases and 0 bases, with 14 bases remaining between them. Germline CDR1 is SNHLY and CDR2 is FYNNEI. This CDR3 spans 16 amino acids. In DNA form, the CDR3 reads TGTGCCAGCAGCCCCCTCGGGGGAGCGAACACCGGGGAGCTGTTTTTT. Encoded protein: CASSPLGGANTGELFF.

J is TRBJ2-1 and V is TRBV7-9, with no clear D. Between the trimmed V and J ends, which lost 3 bases and 5 bases, there was a span of 11 bases. The CDR3 runs 14 residues. Germline CDR1 and CDR2: SEHNR and FQNEAQ (reference sequence). In DNA, the CDR3 is TGTGCCAGCAGCTTGACGAGCTACGACAATGAGCAGTTCTTC. It translates to CASSLTSYDNEQFF.

Notes on this clone: Additional DNA sequences in this sample encode the identical CDR3. The chain carries TRBV7-9 and TRBJ2-3; 11 positions agree with TRBD2. V was pared by 1 base and J by 0 bases, with 3 bases of the junction left unmatched. Germline V gene lookup returns CDR1 SEHNR and CDR2 FQNEAQ (reference sequence). The CDR3 loop spans 17 amino acids. The CDR3 protein is CASSLGGLAGSTDTQYF. As DNA, the CDR3 is TGTGCCAGCAGCTTAGGAGGACTAGCGGGTAGCACAGATACGCAGTATTTT.

A note on this clone: Different DNA sequences within this sample yield the same CDR3. The chain links TRBV29-1 to TRBJ2-3; D is uncertain. This CDR3 comprises 12 residues. Germline CDR1 and CDR2: SQVTM and ANQGSEA. Trimming took 4 bases from V and 0 from J, leaving 5 bases between them. The CDR3 region is CSVGGSTDTQYF. CDR3 coding DNA: TGCAGCGTTGGCGGCAGCACAGATACGCAGTATTTT.

The chain combines TRBV5-4 with TRBJ2-6; D is undetermined. The CDR3 length is 14 residues. Germline loops: CDR1 SGHNT, CDR2 YYREEE (reference sequence). V lost 4 bases to trimming and J lost 4 bases, with 9 bases between them. The chain's CDR3 is CASSPLLGANVLTF. CDR3 DNA sequence: TGTGCCAGCAGCCCCCTGCTCGGGGCCAACGTCCTGACTTTC.

J is TRBJ2-7 and V is TRBV27; TRBD2 matches at 7 bases. Germline CDR1 and CDR2: MNHEY and SMNVEV (reference sequence). Unmatched junction bases numbered 5, after V lost 5 bases and J lost 4 bases. The length of the CDR3 is 13 residues. CDR3 sequence (DNA): TGTGCCAGCAGTGCGCGGGAGAGTTACGAGCAGTACTTC. Protein product: CASSARESYEQYF.